A selection of T cell receptor beta chains follows, all from one sample in a study of cytomegalovirus exposure and HLA in healthy donors. Data came from immunoSEQ multiplex PCR; TCRdb stores just in-frame clones and leaves some out. In all, the sample yields more than 90,000 clones. The sequencing input was PBMCs. The receptors were sampled from a man aged 30-40 years in good health and CMV-seronegative. CDR3s include the opening cysteine and the closing phenylalanine or tryptophan. D genes are given only for firm matches.

CDR3aa: CASSSGLAGTGELFF
j_gene: TRBJ2-2
v_gene: TRBV7-9
d_gene: TRBD2

CDR3aa: CASSLAGRAGETQYF
j_gene: TRBJ2-5
v_gene: TRBV7-2
d_gene: .

CDR3aa: CREQGEYGYTF
j_gene: TRBJ1-2
v_gene: TRBV20-1
d_gene: TRBD1

CDR3aa: CASSYSTGATYEQYF
j_gene: TRBJ2-7
v_gene: TRBV27
d_gene: TRBD1

CDR3aa: CASSLESVPSYGYTF
j_gene: TRBJ1-2
v_gene: TRBV5-4
d_gene: .

CDR3aa: CASSSRESQNSPLHF
j_gene: TRBJ1-6
v_gene: TRBV5-5
d_gene: .

CDR3aa: CAWSEGGLNQPQHF
j_gene: TRBJ1-5
v_gene: TRBV30
d_gene: .

CDR3aa: CASRPGQGNIYEQYF
j_gene: .
v_gene: TRBV5-4
d_gene: TRBD1

CDR3aa: CASSQGEFGEYNEQFF
j_gene: TRBJ2-1
v_gene: TRBV4-2
d_gene: .

CDR3aa: CASLAENTGELFF
j_gene: TRBJ2-2
v_gene: TRBV25-1
d_gene: TRBD2

CDR3aa: CASSYGTSGGSLLDTQYF
j_gene: TRBJ2-3
v_gene: TRBV7-2
d_gene: TRBD2

CDR3aa: CASTDRGSSRQFF
j_gene: TRBJ2-1
v_gene: TRBV6-1
d_gene: TRBD1

CDR3aa: CASSQEEVGGAAYEQYF
j_gene: TRBJ2-7
v_gene: TRBV4-2
d_gene: .

CDR3aa: CASSRKGGGFGTDTQYF
j_gene: TRBJ2-3
v_gene: TRBV4-2
d_gene: TRBD2

CDR3aa: CASSQGRGIISAEAFF
j_gene: TRBJ1-1
v_gene: TRBV4-1
d_gene: .

CDR3aa: CASSTQTGSYEQYF
j_gene: .
v_gene: TRBV18
d_gene: .

CDR3aa: CASSPGQGRTGELFF
j_gene: TRBJ2-2
v_gene: TRBV11-3
d_gene: TRBD1

CDR3aa: CASVFSGGGAQNYGYTF
j_gene: TRBJ1-2
v_gene: TRBV2
d_gene: .

CDR3aa: CASSPTVGRAEAFF
j_gene: TRBJ1-1
v_gene: TRBV9
d_gene: .

CDR3aa: CAISVSGVEQFF
j_gene: TRBJ2-1
v_gene: TRBV10-3
d_gene: .

CDR3aa: CASSPDTNSNQPQHF
j_gene: TRBJ1-5
v_gene: TRBV5-1
d_gene: .

CDR3aa: CASSLDPQGQYF
j_gene: TRBJ2-5
v_gene: TRBV5-6
d_gene: .

CDR3aa: CASSMGQGETQYF
j_gene: TRBJ2-5
v_gene: TRBV19
d_gene: TRBD1

CDR3aa: CASSLGGGQGETQYF
j_gene: TRBJ2-5
v_gene: TRBV5-4
d_gene: TRBD1

CDR3aa: CASRAYNSPLHF
j_gene: TRBJ1-6
v_gene: TRBV27
d_gene: .